The source of this T cell receptor (beta chain) is a study of T cell repertoires in cytomegalovirus infection. In its sample, this clonotype was seen once. What it binds is not known. One end of the junction does not line up with germline, which may come from a read error. Each CDR3 protein is one row after TCRdb ran MiXCR on the reads. The sample lists 350,000 to 400,000 distinct CDR3 sequences; approximately 30% were seen once. The TCR originated in a human donor in good health (CMV status not recorded). Some clones in this sample may be carry-over from other donors' samples. The specimen comprised cultured PBMCs, sampled from culture after CMV antigen stimulation.

CDR3 sequence: CSGRLTDTQYF. In DNA form, the CDR3 reads TGTAGCGGGAGGCTCACAGATACGCAGTATTTT. The chain is built from TRBV20-1 and TRBJ2-3; 10 bases agree with TRBD2. This CDR3 region has 11 residues. Germline lookup yields CDR1 DFQATT and CDR2 SNEGSKA (reference sequence).